One and the same sample provided the 3 T cell receptor beta chains below, sequenced in a study of blood T cell repertoires in COVID-19. Method: immunoSEQ multiplex PCR; TCRdb's copy keeps in-frame clones and lacks some. The top ten hold 0.8% to 1% of the sample, which has under 250,000 clones, roughly 92% seen once. The sequencing sample was made of peripheral blood. The receptors were gathered from a man between 60 and 75 years old with COVID-19, enrolled during active disease.

The genes are TRBV10-2 and TRBJ1-2, with D possibly matching TRBD1 (5 bases). Germline V gives CDR1 WSHSY, CDR2 SAAADI. Trimming left V 3 bases short and J 3 bases short, with 8 bases between. This CDR3 is 13 amino acids long. CDR3 sequence reads: CASSDRADYGYTF. As DNA, the CDR3 is TGCGCCAGCAGTGACAGGGCGGACTATGGCTACACCTTC.

The rearrangement joins TRBV30 to TRBJ2-7, with D maybe TRBD1 (5 bases). Germline lookup yields CDR1 GTSNPN and CDR2 SVGIG (reference sequence). The CDR3 is made up of 12 amino acids. Between the trimmed V and J ends, which lost 2 bases and 7 bases, there was a span of 12 bases. As DNA, the CDR3 is TGTGCCTGGAGTCCCAGGGTGGGTGAGCAGTACTTC. Encoded protein: CAWSPRVGEQYF. Full variable domain (outside the CDR3, taken from reference TRBV30 and TRBJ2-7): SQTIHQWPATLVQPVGSPLSLECTVEGTSNPNLYWYRQAAGRGLQLLFYSVGIGQISSEVPQNLSASRPQDRQFILSSKKLLLSDSGFYLCAWSPRVGEQYFGPGTRLTVT.

V is TRBV29-1 and J is TRBJ1-2, with D possibly matching TRBD1 (5 bases). The V end lost 1 base, the J end lost 6 bases, and 15 bases lay between the germline ends. The CDR3 is made up of 14 amino acids. Germline values: CDR1 SQVTM, CDR2 ANQGSEA. CDR3 sequence reads: CSVEGGRVFHGYTF. The CDR3 region has the DNA TGCAGCGTTGAAGGGGGCAGGGTTTTTCATGGCTACACCTTC.